This TCR beta chain was identified in a study of cytomegalovirus exposure and HLA in healthy donors. The count of this clone is one. Antigen: not known. The CDR3 runs 13 residues. V lost 2 bases and J lost 5, with 11 bases in between. Germline V gene lookup returns CDR1 SGHRS and CDR2 YFSETQ. The study drew the donors from its approximately 120-subject validation cohort, separate from the approximately 700-subject first cohort. TCRdb's table, derived via immunoSEQ multiplex PCR, lists solely in-frame clones and lacks some. The sample holds over 150,000 clones, roughly 85% seen once. Findings and caveats of the study: Some TCR beta chains (roughly 160 of them) were listed as cytomegalovirus-associated. CMV antigen specificity of a few CMV-associated chains was confirmed in vitro.

This rearrangement joins TRBV5-1 to TRBJ2-7, with D possibly being TRBD1 (6 bases). Sequencing was done on a sample of PBMCs. This receptor was obtained from a young man in good health and CMV-seropositive. Here the CDR3 DNA reads TGCGCCAGCAGCTTAGGGGCAGGGGACGAGCAGTACTTC. Translating gives CASSLGAGDEQYF. The whole variable domain, remainder taken from reference TRBV5-1 and TRBJ2-7, is KAGVTQTPRYLIKTRGQQVTLSCSPISGHRSVSWYQQTPGQGLQFLFEYFSETQRNKGNFPGRFSGRQFSNSRSEMNVSTLELGDSALYLCASSLGAGDEQYFGPGTRLTVT.